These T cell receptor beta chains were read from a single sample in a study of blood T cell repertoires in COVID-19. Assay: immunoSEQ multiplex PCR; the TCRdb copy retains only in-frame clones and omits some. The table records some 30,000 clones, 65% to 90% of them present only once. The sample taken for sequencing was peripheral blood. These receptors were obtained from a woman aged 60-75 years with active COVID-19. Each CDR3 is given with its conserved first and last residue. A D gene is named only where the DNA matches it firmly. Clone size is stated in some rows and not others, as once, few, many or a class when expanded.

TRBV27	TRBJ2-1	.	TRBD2	CASRAAGGAYNEQFF	TGTGCCAGCAGGGCAGCGGGGGGTGCCTACAATGAGCAGTTCTTC
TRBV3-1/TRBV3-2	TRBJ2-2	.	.	CASSLGAARTGELFF	TGTGCCAGCAGCCTTGGCGCGGCCCGGACCGGGGAGCTGTTTTTT
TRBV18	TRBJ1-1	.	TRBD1	CASSPRDRQTEAFF	TGTGCCAGCTCACCCAGGGACAGGCAAACTGAAGCTTTCTTT
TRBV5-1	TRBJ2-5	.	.	CASSLVRGSETQYF	TGCGCCAGCAGCTTGGTTCGGGGATCGGAGACCCAGTACTTC
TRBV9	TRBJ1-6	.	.	CASSVSGLAGSPLHF	TGTGCCAGCAGCGTAAGTGGTCTAGCTGGTTCACCCCTCCACTTT
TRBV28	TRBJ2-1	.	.	CASSLGGRGLNEQFF	TGTGCCAGCAGTTTAGGAGGGCGCGGTCTGAATGAGCAGTTCTTC
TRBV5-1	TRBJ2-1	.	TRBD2	CASSYVGTSGFYNEQFF	TGCGCCAGCAGCTACGTTGGGACTAGCGGCTTCTACAATGAGCAGTTCTTC
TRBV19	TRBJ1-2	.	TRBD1	CASRNPGGEIGHGYTF	TGTGCCAGTAGGAATCCAGGGGGCGAAATCGGCCATGGCTACACCTTC
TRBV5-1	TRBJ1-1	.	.	CASKMETEAFF	TGCGCCAGCAAAATGGAGACTGAAGCTTTCTTT
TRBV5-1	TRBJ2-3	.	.	CASSFEHGTDTQYF	TGCGCCAGCAGCTTCGAGCATGGCACAGATACGCAGTATTTT
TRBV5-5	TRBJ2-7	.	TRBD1	CASSPNPGQPYEQYF	TGTGCCAGCAGCCCAAACCCGGGACAGCCCTACGAGCAGTACTTC
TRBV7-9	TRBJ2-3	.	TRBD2	CASSSGRGGTDTQYF	TGTGCCAGCAGCTCCGGGAGGGGGGGCACAGATACGCAGTATTTT
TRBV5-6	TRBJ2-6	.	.	CASSLGSIAGANVLTF	TGTGCCAGCAGCTTGGGGAGCATTGCTGGGGCCAACGTCCTGACTTTC
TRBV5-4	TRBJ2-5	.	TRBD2	CASSQPVAGGAETQYF	TGTGCCAGCAGCCAGCCCGTTGCGGGGGGTGCAGAGACCCAGTACTTC
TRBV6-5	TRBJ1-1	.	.	CASYRNTEAFF	TGTGCCAGCTACAGGAACACTGAAGCTTTCTTT
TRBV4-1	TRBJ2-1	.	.	CASSHYDSSSYNEQFF	TGCGCCAGCAGCCATTACGACAGCAGCTCCTACAATGAGCAGTTCTTC
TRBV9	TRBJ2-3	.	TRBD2	CASSVGTSGGYTDTQYF	TGTGCCAGCAGCGTAGGCACTAGCGGGGGATACACAGATACGCAGTATTTT
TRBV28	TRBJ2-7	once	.	CASSTTVWGYEQYF	TGTGCCAGCAGCACGACAGTTTGGGGCTACGAGCAGTACTTC
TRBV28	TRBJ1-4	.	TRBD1	CASSLWGTGSEKLFF	TGTGCCAGCAGTTTATGGGGGACAGGGAGTGAAAAACTGTTTTTT
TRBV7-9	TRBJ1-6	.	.	CASSPLGQSNSPLHF	TGTGCCAGCAGCCCACTCGGACAATCTAATTCACCCCTCCACTTT
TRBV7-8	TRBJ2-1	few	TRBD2	CASSPLGRTSSYNEQFF	TGTGCCAGCAGCCCATTAGGCCGGACTAGCTCCTACAATGAGCAGTTCTTC
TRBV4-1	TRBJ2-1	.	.	CASSQAPPAVHFNEQFF	TGCGCCAGCAGCCAAGCCCCCCCAGCGGTCCACTTCAATGAGCAGTTCTTC
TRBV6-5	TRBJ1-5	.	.	CASRWGPIGNQPQHF	TGTGCCAGCCGCTGGGGGCCTATAGGCAATCAGCCCCAGCATTTT
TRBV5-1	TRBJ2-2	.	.	CASSLAWGQNTGELFF	TGCGCCAGCAGCTTGGCCTGGGGGCAGAACACCGGGGAGCTGTTTTTT
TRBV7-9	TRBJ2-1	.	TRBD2	CASSLESGRAWGEQFF	TGTGCCAGCAGCTTAGAGAGCGGGAGGGCCTGGGGTGAGCAGTTCTTC
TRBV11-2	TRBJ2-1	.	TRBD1	CASSLRDRVGSEQFF	TGTGCCAGCAGCTTAAGGGACAGGGTCGGCAGTGAGCAGTTCTTC
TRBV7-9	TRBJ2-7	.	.	CASSLSGGHEQYF	TGTGCCAGCAGCTTATCTGGGGGCCACGAGCAGTACTTC
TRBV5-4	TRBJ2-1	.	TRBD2	CASSMGTSGGLYNEQFF	TGTGCCAGCAGCATGGGGACTAGCGGGGGACTTTACAATGAGCAGTTCTTC
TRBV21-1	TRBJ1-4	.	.	CASRPGQGPSGANEKLFF	TGTGCCAGCCGACCGGGACAGGGTCCCTCTGGGGCTAATGAAAAACTGTTTTTT
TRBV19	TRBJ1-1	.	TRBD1	CASTAGQANTEAFF	TGTGCCAGTACCGCGGGACAGGCGAACACTGAAGCTTTCTTT
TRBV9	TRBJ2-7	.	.	CASNPGPFSYEQYF	TGTGCCAGCAACCCGGGTCCATTCTCCTACGAGCAGTACTTC
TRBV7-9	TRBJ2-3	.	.	CASSLDGGPRPYF	TGTGCCAGCAGCTTAGACGGGGGGCCCCGACCGTATTTT
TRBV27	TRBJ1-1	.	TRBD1	CASSPWDSNTEAFF	TGTGCCAGCAGTCCGTGGGACAGCAACACTGAAGCTTTCTTT
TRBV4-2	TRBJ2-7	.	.	CASSQVTGLAFYEQYF	TGTGCCAGCAGCCAAGTTACTGGGTTAGCTTTCTACGAGCAGTACTTC
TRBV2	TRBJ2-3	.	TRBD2	CASSAPLAGVDRGTDTQYF	TGTGCCAGCAGTGCCCCCCTAGCGGGGGTAGACAGGGGCACAGATACGCAGTATTTT
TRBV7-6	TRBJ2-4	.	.	CASSSRNAGAKNIQYF	TGTGCCAGCAGCTCCCGCAACGCGGGAGCCAAAAACATTCAGTACTTC
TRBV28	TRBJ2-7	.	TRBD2	CASSPPGLASGEQYF	TGTGCCAGCAGTCCTCCTGGACTAGCCTCAGGGGAGCAGTACTTC
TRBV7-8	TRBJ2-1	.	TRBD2	CASSPPGGPNEQFF	TGTGCCAGCAGCCCGCCGGGAGGGCCTAATGAGCAGTTCTTC
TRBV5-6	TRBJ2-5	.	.	CASSLRSGPRETQYF	TGTGCCAGCAGCTTGAGGAGCGGACCTCGGGAGACCCAGTACTTC
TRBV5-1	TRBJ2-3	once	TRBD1	CASTRGTGVSGGTDTQYF	TGCGCCAGCACGCGCGGGACAGGGGTGAGTGGTGGCACAGATACGCAGTATTTT
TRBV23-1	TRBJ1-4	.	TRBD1	CAGIKQGVNEKLFF	TGCGCCGGAATTAAACAGGGGGTGAATGAAAAACTGTTTTTT
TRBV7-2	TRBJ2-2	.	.	CASSSLNPGELFF	TGTGCCAGCAGCTCCCTAAATCCCGGGGAGCTGTTTTTT
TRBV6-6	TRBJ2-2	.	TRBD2	CATLAGVGELFF	TGTGCCACCCTAGCGGGAGTGGGGGAGCTGTTTTTT
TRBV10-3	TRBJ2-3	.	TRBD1	CAIETGTGEDTQYF	TGTGCCATAGAAACCGGGACAGGGGAAGATACGCAGTATTTT
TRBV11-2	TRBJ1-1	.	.	CASSLVSSLLNTEAFF	TGTGCCAGCAGCTTAGTTTCGAGTCTTTTGAACACTGAAGCTTTCTTT
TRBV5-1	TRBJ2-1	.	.	CASSYNPTGSYNEQFF	TGCGCCAGCAGCTACAACCCCACAGGAAGTTACAATGAGCAGTTCTTC
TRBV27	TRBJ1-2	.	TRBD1	CASKEGARNYGYTF	TGTGCCAGCAAAGAGGGGGCGAGGAACTATGGCTACACCTTC
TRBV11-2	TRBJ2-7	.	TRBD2	CASSLGGTSGGTSYEQYF	TGTGCCAGCAGCTTAGGTGGGACTAGCGGGGGGACCTCCTACGAGCAGTACTTC
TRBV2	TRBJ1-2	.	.	CASIFAGNYGYTF	TGTGCCAGCATTTTTGCGGGGAACTATGGCTACACCTTC
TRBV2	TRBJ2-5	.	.	CASSVGGNQETQYF	TGTGCCAGCAGTGTTGGGGGGAACCAAGAGACCCAGTACTTC
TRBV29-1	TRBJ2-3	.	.	CSVDGQYTQDTQYF	TGCAGCGTTGACGGACAATATACCCAAGATACGCAGTATTTT
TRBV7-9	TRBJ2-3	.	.	CASSRGLSPDTQYF	TGTGCCAGCAGCCGTGGGCTATCCCCGGATACGCAGTATTTT
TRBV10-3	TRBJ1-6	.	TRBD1	CAIRDRADNSPLHF	TGTGCCATCAGGGACAGGGCCGATAATTCACCCCTCCACTTT
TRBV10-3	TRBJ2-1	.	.	CAISVSPREYNEQFF	TGTGCCATCAGTGTCTCACCACGGGAATACAATGAGCAGTTCTTC
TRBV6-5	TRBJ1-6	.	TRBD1	CASRTGDGSPLHF	TGTGCCAGCAGAACAGGGGATGGTTCACCCCTCCACTTT
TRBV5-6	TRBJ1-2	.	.	CASSSIDRGLYYGYTF	TGTGCCAGCAGCTCAATAGACAGAGGCCTTTATTATGGCTACACCTTC
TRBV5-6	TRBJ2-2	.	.	CASSFPRAAGELFF	TGTGCCAGCAGCTTTCCCAGGGCCGCCGGGGAGCTGTTTTTT
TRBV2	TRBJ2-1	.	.	CASRFSSYNEQFF	TGTGCCAGCCGATTTAGCAGCTACAATGAGCAGTTCTTC
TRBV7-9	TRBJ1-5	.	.	CASSPGVGIDQPQHF	TGTGCCAGCAGCCCGGGGGTGGGGATAGATCAGCCCCAGCATTTT
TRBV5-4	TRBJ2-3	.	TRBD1	CASSPDRGDTQYF	TGTGCCAGCAGCCCTGACAGGGGAGATACGCAGTATTTT